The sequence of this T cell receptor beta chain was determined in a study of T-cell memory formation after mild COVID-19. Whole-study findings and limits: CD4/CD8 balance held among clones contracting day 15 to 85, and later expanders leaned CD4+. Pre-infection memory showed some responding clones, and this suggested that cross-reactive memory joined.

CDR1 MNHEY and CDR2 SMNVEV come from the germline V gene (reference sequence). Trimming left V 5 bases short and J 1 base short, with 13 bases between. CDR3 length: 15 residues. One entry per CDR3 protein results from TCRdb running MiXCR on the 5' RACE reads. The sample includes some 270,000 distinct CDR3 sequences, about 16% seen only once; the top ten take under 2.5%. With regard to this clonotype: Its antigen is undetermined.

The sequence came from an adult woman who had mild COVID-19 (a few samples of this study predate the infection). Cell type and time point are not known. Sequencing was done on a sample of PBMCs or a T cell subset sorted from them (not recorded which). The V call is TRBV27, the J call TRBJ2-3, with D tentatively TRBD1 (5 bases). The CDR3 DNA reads TGTGCCAGCAGTCCCCGGACAAGGGGCACAGATACGCAGTATTTT. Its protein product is CASSPRTRGTDTQYF.